The present T cell receptor beta chain was sequenced within a study of blood T cell repertoires in COVID-19. There are 15 residues in the CDR3. CDR1 is WNHNN, CDR2 SYGVQD, per germline (reference sequence). V shed 6 bases and J 0 bases; nucleotides not matched to a gene: 5. Some clones are missing from TCRdb's copy, which holds only in-frame ones; the method was immunoSEQ multiplex PCR. The data contain roughly 100,000 clones, around four fifths of them singletons. The sequence came from a human donor in a cohort sampled during active COVID-19. The sample taken for sequencing was peripheral blood. The chain carries TRBV10-1 and TRBJ2-3; 8 positions match TRBD2. The CDR3 loop is CASSHGGGSTDTQYF. CDR3 in DNA: TGCGCCAGCAGCCATGGCGGGGGGAGCACAGATACGCAGTATTTT.